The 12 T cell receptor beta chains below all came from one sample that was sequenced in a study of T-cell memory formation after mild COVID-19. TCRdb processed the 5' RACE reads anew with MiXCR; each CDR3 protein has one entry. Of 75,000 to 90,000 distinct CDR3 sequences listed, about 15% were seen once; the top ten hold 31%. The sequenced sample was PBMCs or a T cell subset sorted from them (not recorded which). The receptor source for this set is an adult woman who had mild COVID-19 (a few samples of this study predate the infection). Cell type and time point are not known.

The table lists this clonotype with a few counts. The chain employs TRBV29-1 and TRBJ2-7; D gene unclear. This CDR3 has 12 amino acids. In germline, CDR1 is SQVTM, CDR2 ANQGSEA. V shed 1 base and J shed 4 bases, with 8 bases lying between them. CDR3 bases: TGCAGCGTTGAAGGGGAAGCATACGAGCAGTACTTC. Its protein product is CSVEGEAYEQYF.

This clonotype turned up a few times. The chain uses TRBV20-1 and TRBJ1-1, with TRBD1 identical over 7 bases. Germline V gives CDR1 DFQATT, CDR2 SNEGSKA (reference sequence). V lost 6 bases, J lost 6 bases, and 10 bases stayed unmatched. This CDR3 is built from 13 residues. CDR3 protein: CSAKGAQRAEAFF. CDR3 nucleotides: TGCAGTGCAAAGGGGGCACAGAGGGCTGAAGCTTTCTTT.

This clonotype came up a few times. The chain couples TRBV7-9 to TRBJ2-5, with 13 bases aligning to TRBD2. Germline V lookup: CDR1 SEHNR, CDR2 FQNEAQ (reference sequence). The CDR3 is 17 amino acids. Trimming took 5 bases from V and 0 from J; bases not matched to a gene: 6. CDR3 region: CASSPGTSGTYQETQYF. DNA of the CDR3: TGTGCCAGCAGCCCCGGGACTAGCGGGACTTACCAAGAGACCCAGTACTTC.

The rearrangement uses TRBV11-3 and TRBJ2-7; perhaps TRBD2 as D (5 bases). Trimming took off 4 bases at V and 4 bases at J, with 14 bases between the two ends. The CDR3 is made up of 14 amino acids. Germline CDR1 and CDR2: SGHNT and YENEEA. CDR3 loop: CASSSRTSVYEQYF. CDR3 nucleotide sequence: TGTGCCAGCAGCTCTAGGACTTCGGTGTACGAGCAGTACTTC.

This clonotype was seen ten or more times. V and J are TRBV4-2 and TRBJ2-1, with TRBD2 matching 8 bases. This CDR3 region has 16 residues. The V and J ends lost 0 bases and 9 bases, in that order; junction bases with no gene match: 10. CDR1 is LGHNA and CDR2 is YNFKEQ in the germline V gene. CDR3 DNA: TGTGCCAGCAGCCAAGATACGGACGGGGGGGCCAGTGAGCAGTTCTTC. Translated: CASSQDTDGGASEQFF.

The DNA of the CDR3 is TGCGCCAGCAGTACTCGCGGTACCTTCACTAGCACAGATACGCAGTATTTT. Translating gives CASSTRGTFTSTDTQYF. The chain combines TRBV23-1 with TRBJ2-3; D gene uncertain. TRBV23-1 is identified as an open reading frame with a role that is uncertain. This CDR3 is built from 17 residues. V was trimmed by 5 bases and J by 0 bases, leaving 18 bases between them.

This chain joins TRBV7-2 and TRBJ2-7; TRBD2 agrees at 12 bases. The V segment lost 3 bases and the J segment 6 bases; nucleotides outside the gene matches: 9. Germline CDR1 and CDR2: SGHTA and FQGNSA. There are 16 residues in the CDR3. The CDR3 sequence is CASSFDLAGGPGEQYF. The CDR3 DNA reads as TGTGCCAGCAGCTTCGATCTAGCGGGAGGGCCTGGCGAGCAGTACTTC.

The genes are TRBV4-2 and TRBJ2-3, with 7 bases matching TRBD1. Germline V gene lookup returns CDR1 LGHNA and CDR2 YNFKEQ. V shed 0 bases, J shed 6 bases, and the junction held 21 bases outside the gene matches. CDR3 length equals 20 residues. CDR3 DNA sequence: TGTGCCAGCAGCCAAGAAAGGGAAGTAGGGACAGTGATCGACAGGGATACGCAGTATTTT. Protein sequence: CASSQEREVGTVIDRDTQYF.

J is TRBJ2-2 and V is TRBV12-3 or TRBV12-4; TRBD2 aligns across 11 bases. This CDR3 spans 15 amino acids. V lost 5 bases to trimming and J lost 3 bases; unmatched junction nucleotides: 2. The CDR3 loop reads CASSHSGRDTGELFF. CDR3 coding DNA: TGTGCCAGCAGTCATAGCGGGAGGGACACCGGGGAGCTGTTTTTT.

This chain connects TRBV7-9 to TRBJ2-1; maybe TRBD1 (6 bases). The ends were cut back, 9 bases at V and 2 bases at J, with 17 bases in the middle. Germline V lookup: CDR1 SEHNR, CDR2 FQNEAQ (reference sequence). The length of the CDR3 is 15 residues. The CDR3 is CASSDRDKPYNEQFF. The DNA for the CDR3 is TGTGCCAGTAGCGACCGGGACAAGCCCTACAATGAGCAGTTCTTC.

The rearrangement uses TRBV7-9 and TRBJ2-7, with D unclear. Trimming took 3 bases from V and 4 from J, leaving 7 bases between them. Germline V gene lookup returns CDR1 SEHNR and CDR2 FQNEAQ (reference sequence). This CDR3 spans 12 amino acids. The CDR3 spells CASSFPEYEQYF. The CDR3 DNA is TGTGCCAGCAGCTTTCCGGAGTACGAGCAGTACTTC. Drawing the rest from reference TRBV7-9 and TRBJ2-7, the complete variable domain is DTGVSQNPRHKITKRGQNVTFRCDPISEHNRLYWYRQTLGQGPEFLTYFQNEAQLEKSRLLSDRFSAERPKGSFSTLEIQRTEQGDSAMYLCASSFPEYEQYFGPGTRLTVT.

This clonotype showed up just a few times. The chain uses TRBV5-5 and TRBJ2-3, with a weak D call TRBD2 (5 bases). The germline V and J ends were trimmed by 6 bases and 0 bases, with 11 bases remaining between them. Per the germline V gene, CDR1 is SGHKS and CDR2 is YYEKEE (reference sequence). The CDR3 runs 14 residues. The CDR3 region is CASTDPGSTDTQYF. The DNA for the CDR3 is TGTGCCAGCACCGACCCGGGAAGCACAGATACGCAGTATTTT.